The rows below give T cell receptor beta chains drawn from one sample of a study of blood T cell repertoires in COVID-19. Measured with immunoSEQ multiplex PCR; TCRdb has only the in-frame clones, and not every one. The sample contains about 89,000 clones, 80% of which appear only once. What was sequenced was peripheral blood. These receptors all come from an elderly woman with acute or convalescent COVID-19. Each CDR3 is given with its conserved first and last residue. The order of the fields is clone size, V gene, J gene, D gene, CDR3 protein, CDR3 DNA. A D gene is named only where the DNA matches it firmly. The listing skips clone size in some rows; elsewhere it reads once, few, many or a size class.

abundance: few; v_gene: TRBV6-5; j_gene: TRBJ1-2; d_gene: -; CDR3aa: CASSYLRKRISYTF; CDR3nt: TGTGCCAGCAGTTACCTCAGAAAGAGGATAAGCTACACCTTC
abundance: -; v_gene: TRBV7-9; j_gene: TRBJ2-7; d_gene: TRBD2; CDR3aa: CASSPHGRARGAYEQYF; CDR3nt: TGTGCCAGCAGCCCCCATGGTCGGGCCCGGGGGGCCTACGAGCAGTACTTC
abundance: few; v_gene: TRBV16; j_gene: TRBJ1-1; d_gene: -; CDR3aa: CASSLQGNTEAFF; CDR3nt: TGTGCCAGCAGCCTTCAGGGGAACACTGAAGCTTTCTTT
abundance: few; v_gene: TRBV5-5; j_gene: TRBJ1-5; d_gene: TRBD1; CDR3aa: CASSPGTGMNSNQPQHF; CDR3nt: TGTGCCAGCAGCCCCGGGACAGGAATGAATAGCAATCAGCCCCAGCATTTT
abundance: -; v_gene: TRBV5-1; j_gene: TRBJ2-1; d_gene: TRBD1; CDR3aa: CASIIIPGQGYNEQFF; CDR3nt: TGCGCCAGCATCATCATCCCCGGACAGGGCTACAATGAGCAGTTCTTC
abundance: -; v_gene: TRBV28; j_gene: TRBJ2-1; d_gene: -; CDR3aa: CASSPRNEQFF; CDR3nt: TGTGCCAGCAGCCCGCGGAATGAGCAGTTCTTC
abundance: few; v_gene: TRBV4-1; j_gene: TRBJ1-4; d_gene: -; CDR3aa: CASSQTDRAGDEKLFF; CDR3nt: TGCGCCAGCAGCCAGACCGACCGTGCAGGGGATGAAAAACTGTTTTTT
abundance: -; v_gene: TRBV5-1; j_gene: TRBJ2-3; d_gene: -; CDR3aa: CASSLARSGSTDTQYF; CDR3nt: TGCGCCAGCAGCTTGGCCCGTAGCGGAAGCACAGATACGCAGTATTTT
abundance: -; v_gene: TRBV7-9; j_gene: TRBJ2-5; d_gene: -; CDR3aa: CASSTMGGDPQETQYF; CDR3nt: TGTGCCAGCAGCACGATGGGCGGGGATCCACAAGAGACCCAGTACTTC
abundance: few; v_gene: TRBV5-1; j_gene: TRBJ2-2; d_gene: TRBD2; CDR3aa: CASSFEAGRTGELFF; CDR3nt: TGCGCCAGCAGCTTCGAAGCGGGGAGAACCGGGGAGCTGTTTTTT
abundance: once; v_gene: TRBV5-1; j_gene: TRBJ1-4; d_gene: TRBD1; CDR3aa: CASSWGQGATEKLFF; CDR3nt: TGCGCCAGCAGCTGGGGACAGGGGGCGACGGAAAAACTGTTTTTT
abundance: -; v_gene: TRBV19; j_gene: TRBJ1-2; d_gene: TRBD1; CDR3aa: CASRGQGVSYGYTF; CDR3nt: TGTGCCAGTAGAGGACAGGGGGTTTCCTATGGCTACACCTTC
abundance: -; v_gene: TRBV2; j_gene: TRBJ1-2; d_gene: TRBD1; CDR3aa: CASSEEGQGTGYTF; CDR3nt: TGTGCCAGCAGTGAAGAGGGACAGGGGACCGGCTACACCTTC
abundance: -; v_gene: TRBV4-1; j_gene: TRBJ1-2; d_gene: -; CDR3aa: CASSQVGDGGLGYTF; CDR3nt: TGCGCCAGCAGCCAAGTAGGCGACGGAGGGCTTGGCTACACCTTC
abundance: -; v_gene: TRBV5-1; j_gene: TRBJ2-5; d_gene: TRBD2; CDR3aa: CASSSGLAGEQETQYF; CDR3nt: TGCGCCAGCAGCTCAGGACTAGCGGGGGAACAAGAGACCCAGTACTTC
abundance: -; v_gene: TRBV11-2; j_gene: TRBJ2-2; d_gene: TRBD2; CDR3aa: CASTVAGGVSGELFF; CDR3nt: TGTGCCAGCACCGTAGCGGGAGGAGTATCCGGGGAGCTGTTTTTT
abundance: -; v_gene: TRBV2; j_gene: TRBJ1-6; d_gene: TRBD1; CDR3aa: CASSEATGRSYNSPLHF; CDR3nt: TGTGCCAGCAGTGAGGCGACAGGGAGGTCCTATAATTCACCCCTCCACTTT